These T cell receptor beta chains were read from a single sample in a study of cytomegalovirus exposure and HLA in healthy donors. Sequencing was performed with immunoSEQ multiplex PCR; in TCRdb, only in-frame clones are kept and a portion is missing. Of about 89,000 clones listed, approximately 79% were seen once; the top ten hold roughly 1.8%. Material for sequencing was PBMCs. The receptors shown here come from a male donor in good health and CMV-seronegative. Both conserved end residues are part of each CDR3. Each record gives: V gene, clone size, J gene, D gene, CDR3 DNA, CDR3 protein. A D gene is named only where the DNA matches it firmly. Size is stated for part of the rows, as once, few or many counts, or as a class when the clone is expanded.

v_call: TRBV6-5
clone_size: few
j_call: TRBJ1-2
d_call: NA
cdr3_nt: TGTGCCAGCAGTTACAGAGGCTCCGGACAGTTCTATGGCTACACCTTC
cdr3_aa: CASSYRGSGQFYGYTF

v_call: TRBV2
clone_size: NA
j_call: TRBJ2-3
d_call: NA
cdr3_nt: TGTGCCAGCAGTGAAGAGCCACCCCGCCCGACAGCTAGCACAGATACGCAGTATTTT
cdr3_aa: CASSEEPPRPTASTDTQYF

v_call: TRBV5-4
clone_size: NA
j_call: TRBJ2-3
d_call: NA
cdr3_nt: TGTGCCAGCAGCAGTGAAATACGGGAGTTAGATACGCAGTATTTT
cdr3_aa: CASSSEIRELDTQYF

v_call: TRBV5-1
clone_size: NA
j_call: TRBJ1-3
d_call: NA
cdr3_nt: TGCGCCAGCAGCCTATTACAGGGTCAAGGAAACACCATATATTTT
cdr3_aa: CASSLLQGQGNTIYF

v_call: TRBV7-8
clone_size: NA
j_call: TRBJ2-5
d_call: NA
cdr3_nt: TGTGCCAGCAGCTTAGGACCCAAGCGGTACCAAGAGACCCAGTACTTC
cdr3_aa: CASSLGPKRYQETQYF

v_call: TRBV7-2
clone_size: NA
j_call: TRBJ2-7
d_call: TRBD2
cdr3_nt: TGTGCCAGCAGCTCACTAGCGGGTCTCTCCTACGAGCAGTACTTC
cdr3_aa: CASSSLAGLSYEQYF

v_call: TRBV19
clone_size: NA
j_call: TRBJ1-5
d_call: TRBD1
cdr3_nt: TGTGCCAGTACCCGGCGGACAGGGGGCGATGTGAGCAATCAGCCCCAGCATTTT
cdr3_aa: CASTRRTGGDVSNQPQHF

v_call: TRBV19
clone_size: NA
j_call: TRBJ2-3
d_call: NA
cdr3_nt: TGTGCCAGTAGTATCCAGATCAGCACAGATACGCAGTATTTT
cdr3_aa: CASSIQISTDTQYF

v_call: TRBV30
clone_size: NA
j_call: TRBJ1-2
d_call: TRBD1
cdr3_nt: TGTGCCTGGACTACAGGGGGAAATGGCTACACCTTC
cdr3_aa: CAWTTGGNGYTF

v_call: TRBV6-6
clone_size: NA
j_call: TRBJ1-1
d_call: TRBD1
cdr3_nt: TGTGCCAGCAGAGAGCCCGGGACAGAGAGAACTTTCTTT
cdr3_aa: CASREPGTERTFF

v_call: TRBV7-2
clone_size: few
j_call: TRBJ2-1
d_call: NA
cdr3_nt: TGTGCCAGCAGCTACCTCGGGGAGAGGTACAATGAGCAGTTCTTC
cdr3_aa: CASSYLGERYNEQFF

v_call: TRBV7-9
clone_size: NA
j_call: TRBJ2-3
d_call: NA
cdr3_nt: TGTGCCAGCAGCCCAGGGATGACTAGCACAGATACGCAGTATTTT
cdr3_aa: CASSPGMTSTDTQYF

v_call: TRBV28
clone_size: NA
j_call: TRBJ2-5
d_call: TRBD1
cdr3_nt: TGTGCCAGCAGTTTGGTCGTACAGGGGGCTGGGGAGACCCAGTACTTC
cdr3_aa: CASSLVVQGAGETQYF

v_call: TRBV19
clone_size: few
j_call: TRBJ1-1
d_call: TRBD1
cdr3_nt: TGTGCCAGTAGTACGGGGACAGCCGAAGCTTTCTTT
cdr3_aa: CASSTGTAEAFF

v_call: TRBV11-2
clone_size: NA
j_call: TRBJ1-2
d_call: TRBD1
cdr3_nt: TGTGCCAGCAGCTCCTCGACAGGGGACTATGGCTACACCTTC
cdr3_aa: CASSSSTGDYGYTF

v_call: TRBV7-2
clone_size: NA
j_call: TRBJ2-5
d_call: NA
cdr3_nt: TGTGCCAGCAGCTTAGCCAGGGGCCAAGAGACCCAGTACTTC
cdr3_aa: CASSLARGQETQYF

v_call: TRBV4-3
clone_size: NA
j_call: TRBJ2-3
d_call: NA
cdr3_nt: TGCGCCAGCAGCCAAGGACTTGATTCTAGCACAGATACGCAGTATTTT
cdr3_aa: CASSQGLDSSTDTQYF

v_call: TRBV7-6
clone_size: NA
j_call: TRBJ1-1
d_call: NA
cdr3_nt: TGTGCCAGCACCCTAATTACCGGGACACAGAACACTGAAGCTTTCTTT
cdr3_aa: CASTLITGTQNTEAFF

v_call: TRBV5-4
clone_size: NA
j_call: TRBJ2-7
d_call: TRBD1
cdr3_nt: TGTGCCAGCAGCTCCGGACAGGCGAGCTCCTACGAGCAGTACTTC
cdr3_aa: CASSSGQASSYEQYF

v_call: TRBV18
clone_size: NA
j_call: TRBJ2-2
d_call: TRBD2
cdr3_nt: TGTGCCAGCTCACCCGCCTTGCTAGGGGAAGCGGGACTCACCGGGGAGCTGTTTTTT
cdr3_aa: CASSPALLGEAGLTGELFF

v_call: TRBV27
clone_size: NA
j_call: TRBJ1-2
d_call: TRBD1
cdr3_nt: TGTGCCAGCATCGCCTCGGACAGGGGAGGCTATGGCTACACCTTC
cdr3_aa: CASIASDRGGYGYTF

v_call: TRBV28
clone_size: NA
j_call: TRBJ1-5
d_call: NA
cdr3_nt: TGTGCCAGCGCGCCAGCGGGGAAGGGTCAGCCCCAGCATTTT
cdr3_aa: CASAPAGKGQPQHF

v_call: TRBV7-2
clone_size: NA
j_call: TRBJ2-5
d_call: TRBD2
cdr3_nt: TGTGCCACCAGGGGGGGTAGCGGGGGGCGTGAGTACTTC
cdr3_aa: CATRGGSGGREYF

v_call: TRBV27
clone_size: NA
j_call: TRBJ2-1
d_call: NA
cdr3_nt: TGTGCCAGCAGTTTGTCTCAGGGTTGGAATGAGCAGTTCTTC
cdr3_aa: CASSLSQGWNEQFF

v_call: TRBV6-4
clone_size: NA
j_call: TRBJ2-3
d_call: TRBD2
cdr3_nt: TGTGCCAGCCGGGCTTACGGCGGGAGGGCAGATACGCAGTATTTT
cdr3_aa: CASRAYGGRADTQYF

v_call: TRBV29-1
clone_size: NA
j_call: TRBJ1-5
d_call: NA
cdr3_nt: TGCAGCGTTGGGTCGGGGTTCAATCAGCCCCAGCATTTT
cdr3_aa: CSVGSGFNQPQHF

v_call: TRBV9
clone_size: NA
j_call: TRBJ2-3
d_call: NA
cdr3_nt: TGTGCCAGCAGCGTGTGGACAGCTAGCACAGATACGCAGTATTTT
cdr3_aa: CASSVWTASTDTQYF

v_call: TRBV7-3
clone_size: NA
j_call: TRBJ2-2
d_call: NA
cdr3_nt: TGTGCCAGCAGCTTAAGGCAGGGAAATACCGGGGAGCTGTTTTTT
cdr3_aa: CASSLRQGNTGELFF

v_call: TRBV5-6
clone_size: NA
j_call: TRBJ1-4
d_call: TRBD1
cdr3_nt: TGTGCCAGCAGCTTGGGGCAGGGGGTGGAAAAACTGTTTTTT
cdr3_aa: CASSLGQGVEKLFF

v_call: TRBV6-5
clone_size: NA
j_call: TRBJ1-4
d_call: TRBD1
cdr3_nt: TGTGCCAGCAGTCACCGGGACAGGGGGCTTGAACTGTTTTTT
cdr3_aa: CASSHRDRGLELFF

v_call: TRBV14
clone_size: NA
j_call: TRBJ2-1
d_call: NA
cdr3_nt: TGTGCCAGCAGCCTTGTCGGGAGTTACAATGAGCAGTTCTTC
cdr3_aa: CASSLVGSYNEQFF

v_call: TRBV27
clone_size: NA
j_call: TRBJ2-7
d_call: TRBD2
cdr3_nt: TGTGCCACCAGACTGACTAGCGGGAGCTCCTACGAGCAGTACTTC
cdr3_aa: CATRLTSGSSYEQYF

v_call: TRBV5-8
clone_size: NA
j_call: TRBJ1-5
d_call: NA
cdr3_nt: TGTGCCAGCAGCTCAGGGAATCAGCCCCAGCATTTT
cdr3_aa: CASSSGNQPQHF